A single sample gave rise to the 10 T cell receptor beta chains below, sequenced in a study of cytomegalovirus exposure and HLA in healthy donors. The PCR made use of 60 Vbeta and 13 Jbeta primers. Here immunoSEQ multiplex PCR was the method, and the copy in TCRdb shows in-frame clones only, minus some. The sample records some 130,000 clones, approximately 61% being singletons. The sequenced sample consisted of PBMCs. The receptors here all came from a human donor in good health.

The CDR3 DNA reads as TGTGCCAGCAGCCAAGACAGGGTGGTCACTGAAGCTTTCTTT. Residues: CASSQDRVVTEAFF. The chain employs TRBV14 and TRBJ1-1; a weak D match, TRBD1 (5 bases). The CDR3 totals 14 residues. Trimming stripped 0 bases from V and 4 bases from J, with 9 bases between. The V gene's germline CDR1 is SGHDN and CDR2 FVKESK.

This clone was counted between two and nine times. This CDR3 is CASSVGGSAKNIQYF. Here the CDR3 DNA reads TGTGCCAGCAGTGTCGGCGGGTCGGCCAAAAACATTCAGTACTTC. The V call is TRBV2, the J call TRBJ2-4; weak D call: TRBD2 (5 bases). CDR3 size: 15 residues. Germline V gene data show CDR1 as SNHLY and CDR2 as FYNNEI. V lost 4 bases to trimming and J lost 1 base, with 11 bases between them.

This chain connects TRBV7-9 to TRBJ1-1, with 9 bases matching TRBD1. V was clipped by 6 bases and J by 6 bases; unmatched bases: 5. Germline assignment: CDR1 SEHNR and CDR2 FQNEAQ (reference sequence). The CDR3 has 13 amino acids. The CDR3 region has the DNA TGTGCCAGCAGAGAGACAGGGGGTGCTGAAGCTTTCTTT. Translating it yields CASRETGGAEAFF.

The chain couples TRBV5-4 to TRBJ2-1, with 9 bases fitting TRBD2. Germline-derived CDR1 and CDR2 are SGHNT and YYREEE (reference sequence). The V segment lost 4 bases and the J segment 2 bases; nucleotides outside the gene matches: 10. This CDR3 comprises 17 residues. CDR3 protein: CASSTPGSGGAYNEQFF. Written as DNA, the CDR3 is TGTGCCAGCAGCACCCCGGGTAGCGGGGGAGCCTACAATGAGCAGTTCTTC.

This rearrangement joins TRBV10-3 to TRBJ2-1; TRBD2 aligns across 8 bases. This CDR3 spans 13 amino acids. The germline gives CDR1 ENHRY, CDR2 SYGVKD. J was trimmed by 0 bases and V by 9 bases; bases with no gene match: 1. CDR3 bases: TGTGCCATTGGGACTAGCTCCTACAATGAGCAGTTCTTC. Its protein product is CAIGTSSYNEQFF.

The chain carries TRBV27 and TRBJ2-1; 10 bases map to TRBD2. J gave up 9 bases and V 3 bases, and 8 bases lay outside the gene matches. The CDR3 totals 15 residues. CDR1 is MNHEY, CDR2 SMNVEV, per germline (reference sequence). The CDR3 DNA sequence: TGTGCCAGCAGTTTGCTAGCGGGAGAAGGGATTGAGCAGTTCTTC. Its translation: CASSLLAGEGIEQFF.

The CDR3 loop is CASSFMTGLETQYF. CDR3 coding DNA: TGTGCCAGCAGCTTTATGACAGGGTTGGAGACCCAGTACTTC. The chain is built from TRBV7-6 and TRBJ2-5, with TRBD1 matching over 7 bases. Germline V gene sequence: CDR1 SGHVS, CDR2 FNYEAQ. There are 14 residues in the CDR3. V trimming: 3 bases; J trimming: 5 bases; junction bases outside the gene matches: 6. The variable domain in full, completed from reference TRBV7-6 and TRBJ2-5, reads GAGVSQSPRYKVTKRGQDVALRCDPISGHVSLYWYRQALGQGPEFLTYFNYEAQQDKSGLPNDRFSAERPEGSISTLTIQRTEQRDSAMYRCASSFMTGLETQYFGPGTRLLVL.

The rearrangement uses TRBV13 and TRBJ2-7; 13 bases match TRBD2. The junction had 2 bases not matched to a gene; V was cut back by 4 bases and J by 2 bases. The CDR3 length is 15 residues. Germline V gene data show CDR1 as PRHDT and CDR2 as FYEKMQ (reference sequence). The CDR3 loop is CASSWGTSGTYEQYF. In nucleotides, the CDR3 is TGTGCCAGCAGCTGGGGGACTAGCGGGACCTACGAGCAGTACTTC.

This clone was seen a handful of times. The V and J genes are TRBV2 and TRBJ2-7; 10 positions agree with TRBD2. Germline V gene sequence: CDR1 SNHLY, CDR2 FYNNEI. This CDR3 spans 14 amino acids. V lost 10 bases, J lost 3 bases, and 9 bases stayed unmatched. The CDR3 DNA follows: TGTGCCACCGGCTCGGGACTAGCGATCTACGAGCAGTACTTC. Translation: CATGSGLAIYEQYF.

The J gene is TRBJ2-3, the V gene TRBV11-2; D is possibly TRBD1 (5 bases). The germline V and J ends were trimmed by 5 bases and 2 bases, with 14 bases remaining between them. The germline gives CDR1 SGHAT, CDR2 FQNNGV. The CDR3 extends over 15 amino acids. The CDR3 region is CASSRSRGYTDTQYF. In DNA form, the CDR3 reads TGTGCCAGCAGCCGATCAAGGGGATACACAGATACGCAGTATTTT.